A single T cell receptor beta chain is shown here with its context. Its antigen is still unknown. The sample originates from a study of T cells expressing NK-cell markers. Study context: Sorted CD3+CD56-NKG2C+, CD3+CD56+NKG2C+ and CD3+CD56+NKG2C- T cells supplied the TCR beta repertoires. The eight sequenced donors comprised seven who were HCMV-seropositive and one who was seronegative.

From the 5' RACE reads, TCRdb lists one entry per CDR3 protein and no DNA. The sample has about 550,000 distinct CDR3 sequences. The study, taken as a whole, reports: Once again these clonotypes came out on top in the CD3+CD56-NKG2C+ fraction of a few donors.

The sequencing sample was made of blood T cells: a sorted CD56 or NKG2C T cell subset, CD4+ or CD8+ T cells, or bulk PBMC T cells (not recorded which). The TCR originated in a man younger than 35 in good health.

The CDR3 loop reads CASSPRWGIQETQYF. The rearrangement joins TRBV14 to TRBJ2-5. This CDR3 comprises 15 residues. Germline CDR1 is SGHDN and CDR2 is FVKESK.